A single sample gave rise to the 21 T cell receptor beta chains below, sequenced in a study of blood T cell repertoires in COVID-19. The protocol was immunoSEQ multiplex PCR, while the TCRdb copy is restricted to in-frame clones and leaves out a portion. This table holds tens of thousands of clones, approximately 82% found once. The sequenced sample was peripheral blood. These receptors were obtained from a man in his 60s with acute or convalescent COVID-19.

The V and J genes are TRBV6-6 and TRBJ1-5, with D perhaps matching TRBD1 (6 bases). Germline V gene lookup returns CDR1 MNHNY and CDR2 SVGAGI (reference sequence). The V gene lost 2 bases and the J gene lost 3 bases, with 8 bases spanning the gap. This CDR3 spans 14 amino acids. The CDR3 region has the DNA TGTGCCAGCAGTTACCAGGGGTCCAATCAGCCCCAGCATTTT. This translates into CASSYQGSNQPQHF.

The V and J genes are TRBV7-2 and TRBJ2-5, with D possibly matching TRBD2 (5 bases). The germline V gene encodes CDR1 SGHTA and CDR2 FQGNSA. This CDR3 region has 15 residues. V was cut by 5 bases and J by 1 base, with 14 bases left in between. In DNA form, the CDR3 reads TGTGCCAGCAGCCGGACTTTCAACCTCCAAGAGACCCAGTACTTC. Protein sequence: CASSRTFNLQETQYF.

The chain carries TRBV2 and TRBJ2-5; 7 bases align to TRBD2. V shed 3 bases and J 4 bases; nucleotides not matched to a gene: 2. This CDR3 is built from 13 residues. CDR1 is SNHLY, CDR2 FYNNEI, per germline. CDR3 protein: CASSETSRETQYF. CDR3 in DNA: TGTGCCAGCAGTGAGACTAGCAGAGAGACCCAGTACTTC.

This sequence joins TRBV7-3 and TRBJ2-7, with 8 bases identical to TRBD1. The CDR3 is 13 amino acids. Germline trimming cut 6 bases from V and 6 bases from J; bases unmatched to any gene: 7. Germline CDR1 and CDR2: SGHTA and FQGTGA. Written as DNA, the CDR3 is TGTGCCAGCAGTCCCGTGACAGGGGCCGAGCAGTACTTC. Its protein is CASSPVTGAEQYF. Complete variable domain (other parts from reference TRBV7-3 and TRBJ2-7): GAGVSQTPSNKVTEKGKYVELRCDPISGHTALYWYRQSLGQGPEFLIYFQGTGAADDSGLPNDRFFAVRPEGSVSTLKIQRTERGDSAVYLCASSPVTGAEQYFGPGTRLTVT.

The rearrangement joins TRBV11-2 to TRBJ2-1, with 10 bases identical to TRBD1. Germline CDR1 and CDR2: SGHAT and FQNNGV. After removal of 5 bases from V and 2 bases from J, the junction contained 9 bases not matched to a gene. The CDR3 is 17 residues long. CDR3 nucleotide sequence: TGTGCCAGCAGCCCCACCGGGACAGGGGCCCCCTACAATGAGCAGTTCTTC. The encoded protein is CASSPTGTGAPYNEQFF. The full variable domain, rest sourced from reference TRBV11-2 and TRBJ2-1, is EAGVAQSPRYKIIEKRQSVAFWCNPISGHATLYWYQQILGQGPKLLIQFQNNGVVDDSQLPKDRFSAERLKGVDSTLKIQPAKLEDSAVYLCASSPTGTGAPYNEQFFGPGTRLTVL.

This clone was counted between two and nine times. This chain uses TRBV9 with TRBJ1-2; D is possibly TRBD1 (6 bases). Germline values: CDR1 SGDLS, CDR2 YYNGEE. The CDR3 has 15 residues. The V end was cut by 4 bases, the J end by 5 bases, with 18 bases between. The CDR3 bases are TGTGCCAGCAGCCCCGGGGGGCCCCAAGGTTATGGCTACACCTTC. Its protein is CASSPGGPQGYGYTF.

In its sample, this clone was seen once. The chain joins TRBV18 to TRBJ2-5; D gene unclear. V lost 2 bases and J 5 bases, leaving 6 bases between the germline ends. Germline-derived CDR1 and CDR2 are KGHSH and LQKENI. The CDR3 is made up of 12 amino acids. In DNA, the CDR3 is TGTGCCAGCTCACCAGACGGGGAGACCCAGTACTTC. It specifies CASSPDGETQYF.

The chain recombines TRBV19 with TRBJ2-7, with 9 bases fitting TRBD2. The CDR3 length is 16 residues. Germline V gene data show CDR1 as LNHDA and CDR2 as SQIVND (reference sequence). The ends lost 4 bases at V and 0 bases at J; junction bases unmatched: 7. The CDR3 is CASSTGAAGGSYEQYF. The CDR3 nucleotides read TGTGCCAGTAGTACTGGGGCAGCGGGAGGCTCCTACGAGCAGTACTTC.

The chain is built from TRBV6-2 or TRBV6-3 and TRBJ2-1, with D perhaps matching TRBD2 (7 bases). This CDR3 is 16 amino acids long. From germline, CDR1 is MNHEY and CDR2 SVGEGT. Trimming took 6 bases from V and 7 from J, leaving 22 bases between them. CDR3 region: CASRYLGGAGRNEQFF. In nucleotides, the CDR3 is TGTGCCAGCAGATACCTAGGGGGAGCGGGAAGGAATGAGCAGTTCTTC.

The V and J genes are TRBV3-1 (or the pseudogene TRBV3-2) and TRBJ2-7, with D perhaps matching TRBD2 (5 bases). CDR1 is LGHDT, CDR2 YNNKEL, per germline (reference sequence). Trimming removed 5 bases from V and 7 bases from J, with 18 bases in between. This CDR3 has 14 residues. As DNA, the CDR3 is TGTGCCAGCAGCTGGTGGACTTCCCTAGGGGAGCAGTACTTC. Translating gives CASSWWTSLGEQYF.

In the case of this clone: Other DNA sequences within the sample encode an identical CDR3. The CDR3 sequence is CASSGTGDQPQHF. For the CDR3, the DNA is TGTGCCAGCAGTGGGACAGGGGATCAGCCCCAGCATTTT. The chain couples TRBV12-3 or TRBV12-4 to TRBJ1-5, with 10 bases that match TRBD1. The V gene end was trimmed by 5 bases and the J gene end by 5 bases; junction bases not matched to a gene: 0. CDR3 size: 13 residues.

V is TRBV10-1 and J is TRBJ2-7, with a weak D call TRBD1 (6 bases). The germline CDR1 and CDR2 sequences are WNHNN and SYGVQD (reference sequence). V dropped 3 bases and J dropped 3 bases, with 15 bases sitting between them. The length of the CDR3 is 15 residues. In nucleotides, the CDR3 is TGCGCCAGCAGTGACCAAGTAGGGGGAATCTACGAGCAGTACTTC. Translating gives CASSDQVGGIYEQYF.

The CDR3 region is CASILSGSSTDTQYF. CDR3 DNA: TGTGCCAGCATTCTTAGCGGCTCTAGCACAGATACGCAGTATTTT. This chain connects TRBV3-1 (or the pseudogene TRBV3-2) to TRBJ2-3, with D maybe TRBD2 (6 bases). Per the germline V gene, CDR1 is LGHDT and CDR2 is YNNKEL (reference sequence). This CDR3 is 15 amino acids long. The V end lost 7 bases, the J end lost 0 bases, and 14 bases lay between the germline ends.

The chain combines TRBV7-9 with TRBJ2-7; 8 nucleotides agree with TRBD2. This CDR3 is built from 13 residues. CDR1 and CDR2 from the germline V gene are SEHNR and FQNEAQ (reference sequence). Trimming at V came to 8 bases and at J to 3 bases, leaving 6 bases not matched to a gene. CDR3 in DNA: TGTGCCAGCGGATATAGCGGGGTCTACGAGCAGTACTTC. Its protein product is CASGYSGVYEQYF.

The V call is TRBV21-1, the J call TRBJ2-7; the DNA was not used to check the table's D call, TRBD2. TRBV21-1 is tagged as a pseudogene. This CDR3 is 16 amino acids long. The CDR3 region is CASSKAVMRFGGEQYF. The CDR3 bases are TGTGCCAGCAGCAAAGCGGTTATGAGGTTTGGTGGCGAGCAGTACTTC.

V gene TRBV30 combines with J gene TRBJ1-3; 7 bases fit TRBD1. This CDR3 region has 14 residues. Germline V lookup: CDR1 GTSNPN, CDR2 SVGIG (reference sequence). Trimming cost V 0 bases and J 6 bases; bases outside gene matches: 5. In nucleotides, the CDR3 is TGTGCCTGGAGTGTTACGACAGGGACAAACACCATATATTTT. Residues: CAWSVTTGTNTIYF.

V and J are TRBV19 and TRBJ2-1; 10 bases line up with TRBD2. V shed 1 base and J 7 bases; nucleotides not matched to a gene: 7. CDR1 and CDR2 from the germline V gene are LNHDA and SQIVND (reference sequence). The length of the CDR3 is 16 residues. The DNA for the CDR3 is TGTGCCAGTAGTATAGGGGCGGCTAGCGGGAGTAATGAGCAGTTCTTC. Its translation: CASSIGAASGSNEQFF.

The chain carries TRBV7-2 and TRBJ1-5, with 7 bases fitting TRBD1. The V segment lost 4 bases and the J segment 5 bases; nucleotides outside the gene matches: 17. From germline, CDR1 is SGHTA and CDR2 FQGNSA. The CDR3 consists of 18 residues. This chain's CDR3 is CASSSVGGSGSLYQPQHF. The CDR3 nucleotides read TGTGCCAGCAGCTCAGTAGGGGGCTCGGGTTCCCTCTATCAGCCCCAGCATTTT.

In this sample, this clone turned up a few times. The CDR3 reads CASRRTPGEPQHF. In DNA, the CDR3 is TGTGCCAGCAGACGGACTCCCGGGGAGCCCCAGCATTTT. This chain uses TRBV5-5 with TRBJ1-5; D is unclear. Trimming stripped 5 bases from V and 8 bases from J, with 14 bases between. Germline V gene lookup returns CDR1 SGHKS and CDR2 YYEKEE (reference sequence). The CDR3 is 13 amino acids.

The chain couples TRBV9 to TRBJ2-1, with 7 bases fitting TRBD1. Germline trimming cut 3 bases from V and 6 bases from J; bases unmatched to any gene: 6. The germline gives CDR1 SGDLS, CDR2 YYNGEE. This CDR3 spans 14 amino acids. The CDR3 nucleotides are TGTGCCAGCAGCGCAGAGGGGGCTGTCAATGAGCAGTTCTTC. Translation gives CASSAEGAVNEQFF.

This chain's CDR3 is CASSLDRGGNTIYF. For the CDR3, the DNA is TGTGCCAGCAGCTTGGACAGGGGTGGAAACACCATATATTTT. The gene calls are TRBV5-8 and TRBJ1-3; TRBD1 matches at 7 bases. V shed 0 bases and J 3 bases; nucleotides not matched to a gene: 0. Germline lookup yields CDR1 SGHTS and CDR2 YDEGEE. The CDR3 spans 14 residues.